Listed below are T cell receptor beta chains from one sample, sequenced in a study of CD8 T cells in ankylosing spondylitis. TCRdb re-called the 5' RACE reads through MiXCR, storing one row per CDR3 protein. The sample holds hundreds of thousands of distinct CDR3 sequences, approximately 12% seen once. What was sequenced was blood, either unsorted or a sorted T cell fraction (not recorded which). The receptors were gathered from a male donor with ankylosing spondylitis. CDR3s include the opening cysteine and the closing phenylalanine or tryptophan. The order of the fields is clone size, D gene, J gene, V gene, CDR3 protein, CDR3 DNA. A D gene is named only where the DNA matches it firmly. Rows may omit the clone size; those that give it use once, few, many or a size class.

many	.	TRBJ1-2	TRBV12-3/TRBV12-4	CASSLDGVNYGYTF	TGTGCCAGCAGTTTAGATGGCGTTAACTATGGCTACACCTTC
.	TRBD2	TRBJ2-5	TRBV6-2/TRBV6-3	CASPCREGLETQYF	TGTGCCAGTCCATGTCGGGAGGGCCTAGAGACCCAGTACTTC
many	.	TRBJ2-2	TRBV7-2	CASSSISGNTGELFF	TGTGCCAGCAGCTCGATTAGCGGGAACACCGGGGAGCTGTTTTTT
.	.	TRBJ1-1	TRBV2	CASSEPYPNTEAFF	TGTGCCAGCAGTGAACCGTACCCGAACACTGAAGCTTTCTTT
once	.	TRBJ2-5	TRBV18	CASSPRRDEETQYF	TGTGCCAGCTCACCGCGGCGCGACGAGGAGACCCAGTACTTC
.	.	TRBJ2-5	TRBV20-1	CSALTAGPQETQYF	TGCAGTGCTCTAACTGCGGGACCCCAAGAGACCCAGTACTTC
.	.	TRBJ1-3	TRBV5-6	CASSVLGDRNTIYF	TGTGCCAGCAGCGTGCTGGGGGATCGGAACACCATATATTTT
.	TRBD1	TRBJ1-1	TRBV4-3	CASSQLGQGVAFF	TGCGCCAGCAGCCAGCTTGGACAGGGGGTGGCTTTCTTT
.	TRBD1	TRBJ2-7	TRBV12-3/TRBV12-4	CASSRPDRGTDEQYF	TGTGCCAGCAGCCGACCCGACAGGGGGACGGACGAGCAGTACTTC
many	.	TRBJ1-6	TRBV5-6	CASRQEGYDNSPLHF	TGTGCCAGCAGGCAAGAGGGATACGATAATTCACCCCTCCACTTT
many	TRBD2	TRBJ2-7	TRBV10-3	CATSTSATYEQYF	TGTGCCACCTCAACTAGCGCGACCTACGAGCAGTACTTC
many	.	TRBJ2-7	TRBV5-1	CASSFLSTYEQYF	TGCGCCAGCAGCTTTCTAAGCACCTACGAGCAGTACTTC
.	.	TRBJ1-4	TRBV29-1	CSASSGNEKLFF	TGCAGCGCTTCGTCAGGGAATGAAAAACTGTTTTTT
.	.	TRBJ2-1	TRBV5-6	CASSYGFSYTEQFF	TGTGCCAGCAGCTACGGGTTCTCCTACACTGAGCAGTTCTTC
.	TRBD1	TRBJ1-1	TRBV29-1	CSGTDRGMNTEAFF	TGCAGCGGCACTGACAGGGGGATGAACACTGAAGCTTTCTTT